This record looks at one TCR beta chain sequence and its context. The antigen remains unidentified. Sample time point: roughly ten-day in vitro stimulation with candidate neoantigen peptide 6. Trimming took 4 bases from V and 5 from J; bases not matched to a gene: 18. The CDR3 consists of 18 residues. The germline gives CDR1 SNHLY, CDR2 FYNNEI. This sample was included in a study of PD-1 blockade in mismatch repair-deficient tumors. Produced via immunoSEQ multiplex PCR; TCRdb's table is partial and in-frame only. The data show 14,000 or so clones, roughly nine tenths seen once. The chain combines TRBV2 with TRBJ2-7, with 9 bases lining up with TRBD2. This sample comprised cells cultured in vitro, obtained from a patient treated with pembrolizumab. The receptor comes from an adult with mismatch repair-deficient cancer. CDR3 region: CASSAASSGRVLSDEQYF. CDR3 DNA sequence: TGTGCCAGCAGTGCGGCGAGTAGCGGGAGAGTGCTATCGGACGAGCAGTACTTC.